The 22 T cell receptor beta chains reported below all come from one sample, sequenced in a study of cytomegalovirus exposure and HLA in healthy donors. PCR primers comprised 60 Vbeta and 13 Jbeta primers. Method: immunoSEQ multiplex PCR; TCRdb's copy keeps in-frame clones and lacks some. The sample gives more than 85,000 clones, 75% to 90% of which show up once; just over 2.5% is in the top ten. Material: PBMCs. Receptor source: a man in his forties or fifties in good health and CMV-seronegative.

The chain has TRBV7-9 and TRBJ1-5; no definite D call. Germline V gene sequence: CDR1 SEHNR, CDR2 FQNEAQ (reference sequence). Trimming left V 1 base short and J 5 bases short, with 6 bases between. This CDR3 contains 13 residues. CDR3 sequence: CASSLGADQPQHF. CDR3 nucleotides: TGTGCCAGCAGCTTAGGGGCAGATCAGCCCCAGCATTTT.

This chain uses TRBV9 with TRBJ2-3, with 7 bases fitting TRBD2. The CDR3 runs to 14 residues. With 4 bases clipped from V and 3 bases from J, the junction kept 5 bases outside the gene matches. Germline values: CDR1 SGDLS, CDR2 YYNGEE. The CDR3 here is CASSLGGSTDTQYF. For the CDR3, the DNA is TGTGCCAGCAGCCTCGGGGGGAGTACAGATACGCAGTATTTT.

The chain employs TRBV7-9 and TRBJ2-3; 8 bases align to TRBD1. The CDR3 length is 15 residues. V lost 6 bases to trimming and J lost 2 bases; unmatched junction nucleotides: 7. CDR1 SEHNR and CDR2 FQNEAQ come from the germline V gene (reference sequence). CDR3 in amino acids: CASRSGTGHTDTQYF. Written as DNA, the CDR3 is TGTGCCAGCAGGTCCGGGACAGGACACACAGATACGCAGTATTTT.

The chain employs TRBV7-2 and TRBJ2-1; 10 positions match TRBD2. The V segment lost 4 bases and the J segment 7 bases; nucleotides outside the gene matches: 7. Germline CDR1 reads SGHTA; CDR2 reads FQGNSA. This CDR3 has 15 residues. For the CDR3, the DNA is TGTGCCAGCAGCTACCTAGCGGGGGTACTGAATGAGCAGTTCTTC. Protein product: CASSYLAGVLNEQFF.

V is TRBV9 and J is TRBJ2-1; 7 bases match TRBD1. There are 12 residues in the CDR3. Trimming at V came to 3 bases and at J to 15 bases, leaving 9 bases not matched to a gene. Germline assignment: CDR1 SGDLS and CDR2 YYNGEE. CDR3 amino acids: CASSASDRDRFF. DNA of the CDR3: TGTGCCAGCAGCGCCAGCGACAGGGATCGGTTCTTC.

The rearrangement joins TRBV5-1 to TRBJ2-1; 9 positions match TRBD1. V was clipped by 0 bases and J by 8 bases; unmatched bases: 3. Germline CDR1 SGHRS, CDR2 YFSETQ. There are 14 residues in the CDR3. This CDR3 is CASSLGQGVDEQFF. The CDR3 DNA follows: TGCGCCAGCAGCTTGGGACAGGGGGTCGATGAGCAGTTCTTC.

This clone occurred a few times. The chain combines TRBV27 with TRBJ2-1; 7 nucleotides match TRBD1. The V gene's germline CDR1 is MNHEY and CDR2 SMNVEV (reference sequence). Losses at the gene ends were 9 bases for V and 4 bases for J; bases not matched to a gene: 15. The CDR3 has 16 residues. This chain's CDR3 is CASTRRGTAEYNEQFF. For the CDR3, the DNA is TGTGCCAGTACACGACGAGGGACAGCGGAATACAATGAGCAGTTCTTC.

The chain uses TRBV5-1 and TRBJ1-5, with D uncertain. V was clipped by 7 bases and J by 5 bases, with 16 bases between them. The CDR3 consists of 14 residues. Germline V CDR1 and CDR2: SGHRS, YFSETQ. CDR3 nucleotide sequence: TGCGCCAGCGCCCCACGGGGAGGCGATCAGCCCCAGCATTTT. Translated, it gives CASAPRGGDQPQHF.

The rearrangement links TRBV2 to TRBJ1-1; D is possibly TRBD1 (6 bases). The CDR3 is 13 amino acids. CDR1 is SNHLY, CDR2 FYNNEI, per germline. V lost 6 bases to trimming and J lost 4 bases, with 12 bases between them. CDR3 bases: TGTGCCAGCAGCTTAACAGGGATCACTGAAGCTTTCTTT. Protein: CASSLTGITEAFF.

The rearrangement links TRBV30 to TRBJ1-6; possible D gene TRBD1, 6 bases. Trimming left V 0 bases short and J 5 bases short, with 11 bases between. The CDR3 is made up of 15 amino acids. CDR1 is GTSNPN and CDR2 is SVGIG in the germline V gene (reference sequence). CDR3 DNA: TGTGCCTGGAGTGTGGGGGCTTGGGATAATTCACCCCTCCACTTT. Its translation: CAWSVGAWDNSPLHF.

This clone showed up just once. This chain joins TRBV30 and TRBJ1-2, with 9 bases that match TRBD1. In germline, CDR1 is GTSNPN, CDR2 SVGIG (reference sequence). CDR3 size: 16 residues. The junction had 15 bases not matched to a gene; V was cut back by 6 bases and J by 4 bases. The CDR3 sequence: CACNIIQGALSYGYTF. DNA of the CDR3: TGTGCCTGCAATATAATACAGGGGGCGCTCAGCTATGGCTACACCTTC.

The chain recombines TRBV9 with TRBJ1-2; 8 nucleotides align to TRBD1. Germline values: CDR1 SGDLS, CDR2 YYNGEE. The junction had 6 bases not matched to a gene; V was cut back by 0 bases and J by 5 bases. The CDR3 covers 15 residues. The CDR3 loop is CASSVGGQAPYGYTF. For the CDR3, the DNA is TGTGCCAGCAGCGTAGGGGGACAGGCTCCTTATGGCTACACCTTC.

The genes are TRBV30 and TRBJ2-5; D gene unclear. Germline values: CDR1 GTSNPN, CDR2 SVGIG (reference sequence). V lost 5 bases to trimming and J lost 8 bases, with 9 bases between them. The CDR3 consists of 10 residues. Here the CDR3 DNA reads TGTGCCTGGGGGCTCGCCACCCAGTACTTC. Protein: CAWGLATQYF.

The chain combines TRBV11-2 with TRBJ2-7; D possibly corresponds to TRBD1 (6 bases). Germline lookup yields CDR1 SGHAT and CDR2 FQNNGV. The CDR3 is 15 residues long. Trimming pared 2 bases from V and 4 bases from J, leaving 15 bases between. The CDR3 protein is CASSLNRARGYEQYF. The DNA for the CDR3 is TGTGCCAGCAGCTTAAATCGGGCCAGGGGTTACGAGCAGTACTTC.

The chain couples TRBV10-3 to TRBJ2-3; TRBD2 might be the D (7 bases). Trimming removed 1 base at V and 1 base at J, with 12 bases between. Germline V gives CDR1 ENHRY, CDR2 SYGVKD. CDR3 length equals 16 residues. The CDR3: CAISELTGGGTDTQYF. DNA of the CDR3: TGTGCCATCAGTGAGTTAACGGGGGGCGGCACAGATACGCAGTATTTT.

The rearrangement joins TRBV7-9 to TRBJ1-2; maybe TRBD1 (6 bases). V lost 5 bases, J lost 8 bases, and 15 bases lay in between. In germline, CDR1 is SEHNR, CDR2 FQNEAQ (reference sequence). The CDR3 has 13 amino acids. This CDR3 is CASSHPQGRGYTF. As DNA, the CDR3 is TGTGCCAGCAGCCATCCCCAGGGGCGCGGCTACACCTTC.

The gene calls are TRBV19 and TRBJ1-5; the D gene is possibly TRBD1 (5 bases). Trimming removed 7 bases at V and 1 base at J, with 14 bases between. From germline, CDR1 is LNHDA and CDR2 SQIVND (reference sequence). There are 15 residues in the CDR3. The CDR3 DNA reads TGTGCCAGTACCAGGGATATTTGGAGCAATCAGCCCCAGCATTTT. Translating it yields CASTRDIWSNQPQHF. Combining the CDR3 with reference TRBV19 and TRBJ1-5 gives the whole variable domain DGGITQSPKYLFRKEGQNVTLSCEQNLNHDAMYWYRQDPGQGLRLIYYSQIVNDFQKGDIAEGYSVSREKKESFPLTVTSAQKNPTAFYLCASTRDIWSNQPQHFGDGTRLSIL.

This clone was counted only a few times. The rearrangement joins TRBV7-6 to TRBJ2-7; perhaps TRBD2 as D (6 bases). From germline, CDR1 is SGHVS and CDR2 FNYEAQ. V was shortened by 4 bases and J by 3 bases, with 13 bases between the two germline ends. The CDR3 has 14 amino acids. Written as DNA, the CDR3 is TGTGCCAGCAGCTCCGGGGGTTGGGGCTACGAGCAGTACTTC. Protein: CASSSGGWGYEQYF. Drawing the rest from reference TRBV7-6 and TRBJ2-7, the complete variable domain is GAGVSQSPRYKVTKRGQDVALRCDPISGHVSLYWYRQALGQGPEFLTYFNYEAQQDKSGLPNDRFSAERPEGSISTLTIQRTEQRDSAMYRCASSSGGWGYEQYFGPGTRLTVT.

CDR3: CASSNRDRGPEQYF. CDR3 DNA sequence: TGTGCCAGCAGCAACCGGGACAGGGGGCCCGAGCAGTACTTC. This chain joins TRBV7-9 and TRBJ2-7; the match to TRBD1 covers 12 bases. The junction had 5 bases not matched to a gene; V was cut back by 5 bases and J by 6 bases. Germline CDR1 SEHNR, CDR2 FQNEAQ (reference sequence). The CDR3 runs 14 residues.

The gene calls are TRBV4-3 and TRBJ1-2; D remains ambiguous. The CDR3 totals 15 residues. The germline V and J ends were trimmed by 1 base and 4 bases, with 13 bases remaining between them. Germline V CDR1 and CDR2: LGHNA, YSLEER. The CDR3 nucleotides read TGCGCCAGCAGCCAAGGACGGCAGGAAGCCTATGGCTACACCTTC. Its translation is CASSQGRQEAYGYTF.

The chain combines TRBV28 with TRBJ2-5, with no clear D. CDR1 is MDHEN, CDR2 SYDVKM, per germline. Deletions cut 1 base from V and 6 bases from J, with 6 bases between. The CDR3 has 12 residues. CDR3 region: CASSLYRQTQYF. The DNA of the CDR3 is TGTGCCAGCAGTTTATACAGACAGACCCAGTACTTC.

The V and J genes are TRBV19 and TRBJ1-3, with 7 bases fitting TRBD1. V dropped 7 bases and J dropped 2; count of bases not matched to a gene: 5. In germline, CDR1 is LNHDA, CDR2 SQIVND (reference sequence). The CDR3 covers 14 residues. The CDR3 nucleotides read TGTGCCAGTACCCAGACAGGGACTGGAAACACCATATATTTT. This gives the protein CASTQTGTGNTIYF. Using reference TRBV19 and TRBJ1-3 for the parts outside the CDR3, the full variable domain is DGGITQSPKYLFRKEGQNVTLSCEQNLNHDAMYWYRQDPGQGLRLIYYSQIVNDFQKGDIAEGYSVSREKKESFPLTVTSAQKNPTAFYLCASTQTGTGNTIYFGEGSWLTVV.